This T cell receptor (beta chain) was retrieved from a study of T-cell reconstitution after alpha-beta-depleted transplantation in children. Unique molecular identifiers featured in how the TCRbeta library was prepared. Each CDR3 protein is one row after TCRdb ran MiXCR on the PCR reads. The sample yields some 500,000 distinct CDR3 sequences, approximately 32% seen once. Germline lookup yields CDR1 LGHNA and CDR2 YNFKEQ. CDR3 size: 19 residues. V was pared by 0 bases and J by 0 bases, with 9 bases of the junction left unmatched. The material sequenced was PBMCs from the stem cell graft donor, taken from the stem cell graft. The rearrangement links TRBV4-2 to TRBJ2-1, with 9 bases identical to TRBD2. The sequence derives from a human donor who donated a stem cell graft to a child with aplastic anemia. CDR3: CASSQDRALLAGSYNEQFF. The CDR3 DNA is TGTGCCAGCAGCCAAGATCGGGCCTTACTAGCGGGCTCCTACAATGAGCAGTTCTTC.